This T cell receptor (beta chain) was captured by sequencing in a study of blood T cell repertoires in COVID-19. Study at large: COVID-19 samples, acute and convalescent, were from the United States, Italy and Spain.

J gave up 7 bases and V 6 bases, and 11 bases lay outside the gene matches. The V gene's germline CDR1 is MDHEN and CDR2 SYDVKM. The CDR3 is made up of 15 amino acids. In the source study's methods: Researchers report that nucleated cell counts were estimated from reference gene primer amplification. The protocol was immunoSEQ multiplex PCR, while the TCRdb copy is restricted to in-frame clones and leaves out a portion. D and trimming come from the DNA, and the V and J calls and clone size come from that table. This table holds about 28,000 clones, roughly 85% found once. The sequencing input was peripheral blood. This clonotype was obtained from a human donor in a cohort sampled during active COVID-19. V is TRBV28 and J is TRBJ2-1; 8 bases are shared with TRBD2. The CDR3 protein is CASRSRAGVLNEQFF. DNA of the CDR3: TGTGCCAGCAGGTCTCGAGCGGGGGTTTTAAATGAGCAGTTCTTC.